Sequencing of this T cell receptor beta chain was carried out in a study of metastatic and nonmetastatic thyroid tumors (dated by TCRdb to the early 2020s). With regard to the full study: Repertoires from peripheral blood and from tumor or nodule tissue samples of malignant and benign thyroid patients were compared. Broad study findings and their caveats: In both blood and tumor samples, TCR beta diversity was reported to be significantly higher in malignant tumors than in benign nodules.

In the case of this clone: No antigen is known for it. Base qualities were left out, and no much larger clone turns up one base away.

The CDR3 sequence holds 15 residues, the cysteine and phenylalanine included. Here the CDR3 DNA is all that survives: 45 bases in frame from base 1. A distance of 10 bases separates the germline ends of V and J, which lose 0 bases and 1 base respectively. CDR1 and CDR2 (MNHEY, SVGAGI) derive from the germline V gene. Receptor libraries were prepared by PCR. The run used an Illumina HiSeq 4000. High-throughput sequencing was used to profile the TCR beta-chain CDR3 region of each patient. For the original study's pipeline: A classifier to discriminate distant-metastatic papillary thyroid cancer patients was built from CDR3 differences across clinicopathological groups. Repertoire diversity was assessed with the Shannon index, and tumor-blood repertoire similarity with the Morisita-Horn index. TCRdb reanalyzed the raw reads on its own, using fastp at Q25 for trimming and MiXCR for clone calling, and kept in-frame beta chains. The V and J calls and clone size come from TCRdb's table, not from the authors' own analysis. For this sample the table gives over 11,000 clones, of which approximately 30% were detected only once. Of the sample, around 21% falls within the top ten clones.

Before undergoing thyroid surgery, none of the patients had been given any kind of treatment. Using T-cell receptor beta sequencing, the researchers looked back retrospectively at clinical samples from patients, gathered between about 2011 and 2018. The chain uses TRBV6-5 and TRBJ2-7, with the D segment identity uncertain. The sequence was collected from a female donor with papillary thyroid cancer or a benign thyroid nodule (not recorded which). Some clones in this sample may be carry-over from other donors' samples. Source material: tumor tissue. The DNA reads as follows: TGTGCCAGCAGTTACTCCCACCTCCATTCCTACGAGCAGTACTTC. The resulting protein is CASSYSHLHSYEQYF.